This TCR beta chain was identified during a study of CD8 T cells in ankylosing spondylitis (dated by TCRdb to about 2017). Looking at the study overall: T cell receptor beta repertoires were profiled in healthy donors and ankylosing spondylitis patients so that disease-linked TCR variants could be found. The whole study cohort included over a hundred healthy donors and 25 ankylosing spondylitis patients. Peripheral blood was sampled, and synovial fluid was also collected from ankylosing spondylitis patients.

A word on this clonotype: The antigen it binds to is not known. Base qualities are not provided; no much larger clone lies one nucleotide away.

Points the paper makes about the study in general: In peripheral blood, the disease-linked clones were found at relatively low frequencies and had a CD8+ phenotype. Some motif variants had previously been reported in the synovial fluid and blood of reactive arthritis patients, which suggests shared mechanisms of disease initiation. The disease-linked clones were reported as significantly enriched in matched synovial fluid samples from ankylosing spondylitis patients. Blood from ankylosing spondylitis patients appeared to be characterized by a TCR beta motif composed of eight highly homologous amino acid variants.

For sequencing, an Illumina HiSeq 2500 was employed. TCR beta libraries were prepared by quantitative 5'-RACE with molecular barcodes. The original pipeline was this. Disease-linked TCR variants were identified with a new computational method built on a probabilistic model of VDJ rearrangement. TCRdb trimmed the raw reads at Q25, called clones with MiXCR and kept productive beta chains. Rows are unified per CDR3 protein, each entry keeping the most common DNA and genes. V and J calls and clone size were set by TCRdb, not the authors. The sample records around 890,000 distinct CDR3 sequences, 12% of which are singletons. 0.51% of the sample comes from the top ten. The CDR3 contains 16 residues, cysteine and phenylalanine counted. Of the read, only the CDR3 DNA is kept; its 48 bases are in frame from base 1. CDR1 and CDR2, per the germline V gene, are SGHRS and YFSETQ. V is trimmed back by 2 bases and J by 3 bases, and the junction contains 7 bases that no gene match accounts for.

The receptor comes from a male donor with ankylosing spondylitis. Sequences were obtained from blood, either unsorted or a sorted T cell fraction (not recorded which). The sequence links TRBV5-1 to TRBJ2-5, with 10 junctional bases fitting TRBD1. The CDR3 protein: CASSLIGTGDEETQYF. The bases read TGCGCCAGCAGCTTAATTGGGACAGGGGACGAAGAGACCCAGTACTTC.